Below, one T cell receptor beta chain is given with its context. This sample is part of a study of OX40 agonist ivuxolimab in advanced cancers. Method: immunoSEQ multiplex PCR; TCRdb's copy keeps in-frame clones and lacks some. The sample lists tens of thousands of clones; 75% to 90% were seen once. V lost 8 bases to trimming and J lost 0 bases; unmatched junction nucleotides: 9. This CDR3 is 15 amino acids long. The germline CDR1 and CDR2 sequences are SNHLY and FYNNEI. This sequence originates from an adult with an advanced solid tumor such as melanoma, head and neck, liver or kidney cancer. The rearrangement joins TRBV2 to TRBJ2-7; 8 bases line up with TRBD1. This specimen consisted of CD4+ or CD8+ T cells sorted from blood, obtained in a trial of the OX40 agonist ivuxolimab. The CDR3 DNA reads TGTGCCAGCGGATCCGGGACAGGTGTCTCCTACGAGCAGTACTTC. Protein: CASGSGTGVSYEQYF.